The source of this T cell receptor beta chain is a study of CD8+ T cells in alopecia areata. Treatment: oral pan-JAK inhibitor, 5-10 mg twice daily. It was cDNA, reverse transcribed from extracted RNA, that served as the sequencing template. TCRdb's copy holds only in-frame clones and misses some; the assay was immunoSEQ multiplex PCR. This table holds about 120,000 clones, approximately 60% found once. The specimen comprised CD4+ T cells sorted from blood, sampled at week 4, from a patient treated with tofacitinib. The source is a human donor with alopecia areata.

Here the CDR3 DNA reads TGCGCCAGCAGCCAAGATGTGGCTAGCGGGGATGTTAGCTCCTACGAGCAGTACTTC. It translates to CASSQDVASGDVSSYEQYF. The genes are TRBV4-3 and TRBJ2-7; TRBD2 agrees at 9 bases. This CDR3 comprises 19 residues. Germline V gene lookup returns CDR1 LGHNA and CDR2 YSLEER. V shed 0 bases and J 0 bases; nucleotides not matched to a gene: 12.